This T cell receptor (beta chain) was recovered during a study of cytomegalovirus exposure and HLA in healthy donors. Amplification used 60 Vbeta primers and 13 Jbeta primers. Here immunoSEQ multiplex PCR was the method, and the copy in TCRdb shows in-frame clones only, minus some. Counted here are 54,000 or so clones, around three quarters occurring once; the ten biggest clones make up roughly a fifth. The study, taken as a whole, reports: In a later analysis, TCR beta V- and J-gene trimming was associated with a missense DCLRE1C variant. In a later analysis, specific HLA alleles were associated with some 16,000 TCR beta sequences at a 0.05 false discovery rate. 150 or so TCR beta chains were listed as cytomegalovirus-associated.

V was shortened by 1 base and J by 1 base, with 4 bases between the two germline ends. The germline CDR1 and CDR2 sequences are SGHTA and FQGNSA. The CDR3 covers 13 residues. This clone has only one observation. The antigen is unknown. The sequenced sample was PBMCs. This clonotype was obtained from a woman aged 55 to 70 in good health and CMV-seropositive. The V and J genes are TRBV7-2 and TRBJ1-2; D call uncertain. CDR3 sequence: CASSLDSNYGYTF. As DNA, the CDR3 is TGTGCCAGCAGCTTAGACAGTAACTATGGCTACACCTTC.